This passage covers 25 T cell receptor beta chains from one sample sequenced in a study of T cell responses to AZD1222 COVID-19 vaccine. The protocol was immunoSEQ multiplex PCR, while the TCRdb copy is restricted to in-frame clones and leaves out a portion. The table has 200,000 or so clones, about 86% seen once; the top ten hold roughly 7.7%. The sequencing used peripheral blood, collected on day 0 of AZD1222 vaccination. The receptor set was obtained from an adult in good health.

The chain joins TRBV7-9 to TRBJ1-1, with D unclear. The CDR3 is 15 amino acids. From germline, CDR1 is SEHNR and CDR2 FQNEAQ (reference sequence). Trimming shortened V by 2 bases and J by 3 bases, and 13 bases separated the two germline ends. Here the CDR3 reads CASSLLLFTDTEAFF. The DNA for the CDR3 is TGTGCCAGCAGCTTACTTTTATTCACGGACACTGAAGCTTTCTTT.

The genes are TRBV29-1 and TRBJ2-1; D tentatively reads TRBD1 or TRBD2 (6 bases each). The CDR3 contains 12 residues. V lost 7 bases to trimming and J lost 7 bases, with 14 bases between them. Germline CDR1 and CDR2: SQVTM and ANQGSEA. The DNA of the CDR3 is TGCAGCGGGGGGGAACAGGGAAATGAGCAGTTCTTC. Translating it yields CSGGEQGNEQFF.

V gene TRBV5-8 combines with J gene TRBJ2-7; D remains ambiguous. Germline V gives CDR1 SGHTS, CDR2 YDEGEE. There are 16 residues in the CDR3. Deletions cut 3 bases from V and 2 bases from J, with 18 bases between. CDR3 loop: CASSYTWTNKPYEQYF. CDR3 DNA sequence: TGTGCCAGCAGCTACACCTGGACGAATAAGCCCTACGAGCAGTACTTC. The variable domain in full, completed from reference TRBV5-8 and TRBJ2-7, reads EAGVTQSPTHLIKTRGQQATLRCSPISGHTSVYWYQQALGLGLQFLLWYDEGEERNRGNFPPRFSGRQFPNYSSELNVNALELEDSALYLCASSYTWTNKPYEQYFGPGTRLTVT.

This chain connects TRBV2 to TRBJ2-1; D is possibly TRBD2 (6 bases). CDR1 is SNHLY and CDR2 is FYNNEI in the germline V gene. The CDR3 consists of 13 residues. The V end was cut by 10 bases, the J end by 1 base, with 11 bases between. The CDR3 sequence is CATPGLSYNEQFF. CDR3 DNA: TGTGCCACCCCGGGACTTTCCTACAATGAGCAGTTCTTC.

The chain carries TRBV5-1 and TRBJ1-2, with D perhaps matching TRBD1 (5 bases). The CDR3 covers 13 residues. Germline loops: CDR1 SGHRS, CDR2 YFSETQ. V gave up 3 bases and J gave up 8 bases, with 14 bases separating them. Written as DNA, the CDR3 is TGCGCCAGCAGCTGGAGGGCCGGGGACGGCTACACCTTC. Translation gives CASSWRAGDGYTF.

CDR3: CASSQKFRANYGYTF. The CDR3 coding sequence is TGTGCCAGCAGCCAAAAATTCCGGGCGAACTATGGCTACACCTTC. The genes are TRBV3-1 (or the pseudogene TRBV3-2) and TRBJ1-2; D is unresolved. Looked up from germline, CDR1 is LGHDT and CDR2 is YNNKEL (reference sequence). Deletions cut 2 bases from V and 2 bases from J, with 12 bases between. CDR3 length: 15 residues.

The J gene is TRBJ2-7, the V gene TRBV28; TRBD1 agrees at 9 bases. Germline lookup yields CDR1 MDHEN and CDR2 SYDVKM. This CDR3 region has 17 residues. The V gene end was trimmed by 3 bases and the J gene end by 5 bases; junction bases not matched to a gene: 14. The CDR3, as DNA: TGTGCCAGCAGTTTGCTACTTCCGGGACAGGGTAAACACGAGCAGTACTTC. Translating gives CASSLLLPGQGKHEQYF.

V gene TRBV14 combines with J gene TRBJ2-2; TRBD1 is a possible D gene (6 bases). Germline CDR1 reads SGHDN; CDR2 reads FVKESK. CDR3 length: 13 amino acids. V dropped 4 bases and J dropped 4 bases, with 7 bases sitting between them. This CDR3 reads CASSLGGTGELFF. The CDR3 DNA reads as TGTGCCAGCAGCCTAGGGGGCACCGGGGAGCTGTTTTTT.

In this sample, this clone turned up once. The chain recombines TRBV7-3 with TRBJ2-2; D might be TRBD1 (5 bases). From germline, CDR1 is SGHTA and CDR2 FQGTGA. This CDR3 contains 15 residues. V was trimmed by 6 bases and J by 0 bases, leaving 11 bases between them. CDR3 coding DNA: TGTGCCAGCAGTCCACAGGCTACGAACACCGGGGAGCTGTTTTTT. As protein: CASSPQATNTGELFF.

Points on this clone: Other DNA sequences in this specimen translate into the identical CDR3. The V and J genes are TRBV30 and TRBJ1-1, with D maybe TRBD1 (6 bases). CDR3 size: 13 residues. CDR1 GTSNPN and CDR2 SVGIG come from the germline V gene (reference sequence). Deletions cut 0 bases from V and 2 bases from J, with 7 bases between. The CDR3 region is CAWSVQGNTEAFF. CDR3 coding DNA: TGTGCCTGGAGTGTACAGGGAAACACTGAAGCTTTCTTT.

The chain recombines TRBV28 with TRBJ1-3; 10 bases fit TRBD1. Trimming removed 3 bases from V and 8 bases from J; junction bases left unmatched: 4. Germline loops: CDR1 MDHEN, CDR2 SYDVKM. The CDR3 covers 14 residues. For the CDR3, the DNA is TGTGCCAGCAGTTTCGGGACAGGGGTTTACACCATATATTTT. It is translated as CASSFGTGVYTIYF.

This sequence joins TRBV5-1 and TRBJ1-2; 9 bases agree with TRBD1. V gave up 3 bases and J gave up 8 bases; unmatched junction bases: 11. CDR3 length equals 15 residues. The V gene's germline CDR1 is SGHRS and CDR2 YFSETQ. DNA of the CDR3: TGCGCCAGCAGCTCACTCACAGGGGGCATAGGAGGCTACACCTTC. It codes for CASSSLTGGIGGYTF. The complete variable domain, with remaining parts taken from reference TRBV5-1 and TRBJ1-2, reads KAGVTQTPRYLIKTRGQQVTLSCSPISGHRSVSWYQQTPGQGLQFLFEYFSETQRNKGNFPGRFSGRQFSNSRSEMNVSTLELGDSALYLCASSSLTGGIGGYTFGSGTRLTVV.

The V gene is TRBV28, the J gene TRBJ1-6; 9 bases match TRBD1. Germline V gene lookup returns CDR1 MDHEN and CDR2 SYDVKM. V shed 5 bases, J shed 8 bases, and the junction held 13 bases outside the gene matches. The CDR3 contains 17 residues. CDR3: CASSPHTGGAGYSPLHF. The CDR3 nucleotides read TGTGCCAGCAGTCCGCACACAGGGGGCGCAGGGTATTCACCCCTCCACTTT.

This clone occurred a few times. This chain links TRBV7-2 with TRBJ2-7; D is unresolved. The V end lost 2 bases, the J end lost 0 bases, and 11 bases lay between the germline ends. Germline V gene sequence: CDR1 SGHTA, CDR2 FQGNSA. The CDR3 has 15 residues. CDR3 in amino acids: CASSLQESRSYEQYF. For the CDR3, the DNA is TGTGCCAGCAGCTTACAAGAGAGTCGCTCCTACGAGCAGTACTTC.

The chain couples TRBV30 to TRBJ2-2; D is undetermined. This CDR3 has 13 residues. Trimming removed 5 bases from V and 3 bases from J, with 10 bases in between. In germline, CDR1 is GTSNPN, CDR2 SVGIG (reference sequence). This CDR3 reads CAWLTPYTGELFF. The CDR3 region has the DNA TGTGCCTGGTTGACACCTTACACCGGGGAGCTGTTTTTT. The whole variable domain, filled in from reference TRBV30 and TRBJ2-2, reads SQTIHQWPATLVQPVGSPLSLECTVEGTSNPNLYWYRQAAGRGLQLLFYSVGIGQISSEVPQNLSASRPQDRQFILSSKKLLLSDSGFYLCAWLTPYTGELFFGEGSRLTVL.

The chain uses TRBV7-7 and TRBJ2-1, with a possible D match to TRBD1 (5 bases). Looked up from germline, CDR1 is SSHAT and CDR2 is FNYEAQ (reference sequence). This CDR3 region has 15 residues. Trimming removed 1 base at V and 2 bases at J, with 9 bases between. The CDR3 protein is CASSLGQYPYNEQFF. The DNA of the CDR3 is TGTGCCAGCAGCTTAGGACAGTACCCCTACAATGAGCAGTTCTTC.

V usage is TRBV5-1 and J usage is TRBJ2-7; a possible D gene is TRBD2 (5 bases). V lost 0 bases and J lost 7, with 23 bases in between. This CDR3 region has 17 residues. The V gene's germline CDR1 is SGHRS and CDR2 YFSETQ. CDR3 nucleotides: TGCGCCAGCAGCTTGGACCCCCGTGGAGGCCTTAGAGGAGAGCAGTACTTC. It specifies CASSLDPRGGLRGEQYF.

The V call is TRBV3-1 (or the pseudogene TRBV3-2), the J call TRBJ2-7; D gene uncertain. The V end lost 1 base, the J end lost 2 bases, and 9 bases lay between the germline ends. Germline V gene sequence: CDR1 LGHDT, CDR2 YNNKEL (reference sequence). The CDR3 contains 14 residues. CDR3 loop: CASSQGPGPYEQYF. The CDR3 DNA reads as TGTGCCAGCAGCCAAGGGCCAGGTCCCTACGAGCAGTACTTC.

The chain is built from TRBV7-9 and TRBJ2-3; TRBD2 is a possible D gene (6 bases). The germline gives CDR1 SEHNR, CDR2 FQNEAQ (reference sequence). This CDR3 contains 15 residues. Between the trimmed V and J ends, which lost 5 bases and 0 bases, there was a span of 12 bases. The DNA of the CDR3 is TGTGCCAGCAGCCCCGGGGGAGTGAGCACAGATACGCAGTATTTT. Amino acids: CASSPGGVSTDTQYF.

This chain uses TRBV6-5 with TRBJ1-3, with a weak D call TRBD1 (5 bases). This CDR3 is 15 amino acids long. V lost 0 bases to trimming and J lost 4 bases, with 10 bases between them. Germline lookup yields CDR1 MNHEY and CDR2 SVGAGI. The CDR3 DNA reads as TGTGCCAGCAGTTACTCTCCAGGGTCCGGAAACACCATATATTTT. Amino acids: CASSYSPGSGNTIYF.

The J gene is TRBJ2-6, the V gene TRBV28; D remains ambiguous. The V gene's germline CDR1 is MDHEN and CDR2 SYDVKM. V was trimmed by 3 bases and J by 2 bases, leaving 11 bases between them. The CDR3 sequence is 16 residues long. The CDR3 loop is CASSFILGPGANVLTF. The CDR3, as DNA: TGTGCCAGCAGTTTTATACTCGGGCCTGGGGCCAACGTCCTGACTTTC.

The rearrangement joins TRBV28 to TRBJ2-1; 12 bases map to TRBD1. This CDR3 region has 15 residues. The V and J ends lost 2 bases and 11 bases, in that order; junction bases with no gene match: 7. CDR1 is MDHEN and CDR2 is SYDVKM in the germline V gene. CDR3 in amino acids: CASSLPPGQGAQQFF. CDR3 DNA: TGTGCCAGCAGTTTACCGCCGGGACAGGGGGCCCAGCAGTTCTTC.

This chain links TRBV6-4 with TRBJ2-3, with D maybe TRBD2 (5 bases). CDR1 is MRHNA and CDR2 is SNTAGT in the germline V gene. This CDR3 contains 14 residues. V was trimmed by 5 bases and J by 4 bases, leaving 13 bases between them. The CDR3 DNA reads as TGTGCCAGCAGTACCCTAGCAGCATCAGATACGCAGTATTTT. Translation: CASSTLAASDTQYF.

CDR3 amino acids: CASSAFRSLAGTYEQYF. The CDR3 region has the DNA TGTGCCAGCAGTGCCTTCCGAAGTTTAGCGGGTACTTACGAGCAGTACTTC. The chain joins TRBV6-1 to TRBJ2-7; 7 bases are shared with TRBD2. Trimming took 4 bases from V and 4 from J; bases not matched to a gene: 16. This CDR3 is 17 amino acids long. Per the germline V gene, CDR1 is MNHNS and CDR2 is SASEGT.

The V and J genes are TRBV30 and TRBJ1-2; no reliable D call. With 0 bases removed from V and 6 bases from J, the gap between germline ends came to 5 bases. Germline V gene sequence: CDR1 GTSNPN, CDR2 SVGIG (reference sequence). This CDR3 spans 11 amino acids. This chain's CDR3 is CAWSVLHGYTF. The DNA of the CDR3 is TGTGCCTGGAGTGTTCTACATGGCTACACCTTC.